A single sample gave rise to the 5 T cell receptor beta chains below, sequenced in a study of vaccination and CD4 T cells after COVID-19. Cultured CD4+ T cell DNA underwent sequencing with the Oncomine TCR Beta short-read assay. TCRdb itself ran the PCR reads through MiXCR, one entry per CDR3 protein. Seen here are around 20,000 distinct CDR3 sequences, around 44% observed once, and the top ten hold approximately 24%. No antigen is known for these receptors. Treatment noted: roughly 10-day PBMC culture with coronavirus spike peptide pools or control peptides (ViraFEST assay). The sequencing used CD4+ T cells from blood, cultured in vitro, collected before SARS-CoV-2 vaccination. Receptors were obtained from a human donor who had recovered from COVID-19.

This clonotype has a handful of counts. CDR3 sequence reads: CASSPGAGIYGYTF. The CDR3 region has the DNA TGTGCCAGCAGCCCCGGCGCGGGAATCTATGGCTACACCTTC. The rearrangement joins TRBV27 to TRBJ1-2; D unresolved. The CDR3 consists of 14 residues. Germline assignment: CDR1 MNHEY and CDR2 SMNVEV (reference sequence). Trimming pared 6 bases from V and 4 bases from J, leaving 15 bases between.

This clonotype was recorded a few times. This CDR3 reads CAALRGDYGYTF. The CDR3 DNA reads as TGTGCCGCTCTCAGGGGGGACTATGGCTACACCTTC. The chain joins TRBV6-1 to TRBJ1-2; 7 bases line up with TRBD1. The length of the CDR3 is 12 residues. Trimming took 11 bases from V and 3 from J; bases not matched to a gene: 6. Germline CDR1 is MNHNS and CDR2 is SASEGT.

The CDR3 DNA reads TGCAGCGTTGCCTCGGACAGGGGGATAGATACGCAGTATTTT. Translated: CSVASDRGIDTQYF. This chain joins TRBV29-1 and TRBJ2-3; 10 bases line up with TRBD1. The germline V gene encodes CDR1 SQVTM and CDR2 ANQGSEA. The CDR3 covers 14 residues. V was pared by 4 bases and J by 5 bases, with 6 bases of the junction left unmatched.

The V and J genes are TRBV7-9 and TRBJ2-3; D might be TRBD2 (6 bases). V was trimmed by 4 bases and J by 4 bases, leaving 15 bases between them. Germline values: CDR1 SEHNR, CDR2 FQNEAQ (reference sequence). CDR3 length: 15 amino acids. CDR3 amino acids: CASSSGAGIADTQYF. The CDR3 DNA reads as TGTGCCAGCAGCTCCGGGGCGGGAATCGCAGATACGCAGTATTTT.

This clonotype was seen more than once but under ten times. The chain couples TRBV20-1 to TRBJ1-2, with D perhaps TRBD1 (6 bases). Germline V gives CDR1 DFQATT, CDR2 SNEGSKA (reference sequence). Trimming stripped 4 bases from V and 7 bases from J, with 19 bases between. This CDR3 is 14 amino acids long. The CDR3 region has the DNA TGCAGTGCTAAGAAGACAGGCACGAAGGGTGGCTACACCTTC. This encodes CSAKKTGTKGGYTF.